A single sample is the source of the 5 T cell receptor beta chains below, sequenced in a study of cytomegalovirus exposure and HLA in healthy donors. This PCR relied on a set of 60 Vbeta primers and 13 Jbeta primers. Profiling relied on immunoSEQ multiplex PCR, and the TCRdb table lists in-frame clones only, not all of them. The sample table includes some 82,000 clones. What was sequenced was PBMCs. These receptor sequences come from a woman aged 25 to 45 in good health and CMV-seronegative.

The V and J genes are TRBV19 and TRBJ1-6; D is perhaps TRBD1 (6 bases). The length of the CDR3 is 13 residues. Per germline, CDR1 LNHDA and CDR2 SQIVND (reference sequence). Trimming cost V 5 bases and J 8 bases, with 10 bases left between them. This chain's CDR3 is CASSSRGDSPLHF. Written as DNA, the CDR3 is TGTGCCAGTAGTTCCAGGGGAGATTCACCCCTCCACTTT.

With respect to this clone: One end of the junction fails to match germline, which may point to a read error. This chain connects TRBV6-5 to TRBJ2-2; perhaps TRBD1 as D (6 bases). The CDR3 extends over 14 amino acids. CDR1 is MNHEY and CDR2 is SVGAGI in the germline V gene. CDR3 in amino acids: CASSGQLTVGVLFF. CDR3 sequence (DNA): TGTGCCAGCAGTGGACAGTTAACCGTCGGGGTGCTGTTTTTT.

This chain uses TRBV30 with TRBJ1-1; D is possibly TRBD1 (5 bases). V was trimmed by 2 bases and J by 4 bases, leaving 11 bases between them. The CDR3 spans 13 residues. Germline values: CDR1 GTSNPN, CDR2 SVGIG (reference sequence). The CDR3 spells CAWSRQGFTEAFF. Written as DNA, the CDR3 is TGTGCCTGGAGTCGGCAGGGTTTCACTGAAGCTTTCTTT.

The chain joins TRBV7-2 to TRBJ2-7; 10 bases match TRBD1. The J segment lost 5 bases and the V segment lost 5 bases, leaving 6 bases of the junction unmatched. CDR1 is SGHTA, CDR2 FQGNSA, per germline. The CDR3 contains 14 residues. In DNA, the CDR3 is TGTGCCAGCAGCCGCGACAGGGGGCGCAACGAGCAGTACTTC. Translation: CASSRDRGRNEQYF.

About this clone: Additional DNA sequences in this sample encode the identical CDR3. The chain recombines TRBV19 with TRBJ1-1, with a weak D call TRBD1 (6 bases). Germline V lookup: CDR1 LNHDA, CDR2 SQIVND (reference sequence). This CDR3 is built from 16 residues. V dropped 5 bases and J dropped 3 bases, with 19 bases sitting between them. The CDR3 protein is CASSARDIAGDTEAFF. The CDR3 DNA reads TGTGCCAGTAGTGCCCGGGACATCGCAGGCGACACTGAAGCTTTCTTT.